The clone carrying this TCR beta chain was counted between two and nine times. The antigen is unknown. The same CDR3 can be traced to other DNA sequences in this sample. The table came from immunoSEQ multiplex PCR; TCRdb's copy has only in-frame clones and leaves some out. The table shows 35,000 to 40,000 clones, with roughly 77% occurring only once. Every patient had mismatch repair deficiency by PCR or immunohistochemistry. The TCR-sequenced patients were three responders to pembrolizumab. These data come from a study of PD-1 blockade in mismatch repair-deficient tumors. As for the study in general: Patients had fewer than 15 mismatch repair-deficient cancer types and were previously treated and progressing.

CDR1 is SGHAT and CDR2 is FQNNGV in the germline V gene. This CDR3 has 15 residues. V dropped 0 bases and J dropped 7; count of bases not matched to a gene: 4. Regarding the study as a whole: Tumor-resident clones, often undetectable pretreatment in blood, expanded then contracted after pembrolizumab.

The receptor was derived from an adult with mismatch repair-deficient cancer. This chain connects TRBV11-2 to TRBJ2-1, with 9 nucleotides matching TRBD2. The sequenced sample was peripheral blood, obtained 4 weeks after starting pembrolizumab. The CDR3 spells CASSLDGGLANEQFF. Written as DNA, the CDR3 is TGTGCCAGCAGCTTAGATGGGGGACTAGCAAATGAGCAGTTCTTC.